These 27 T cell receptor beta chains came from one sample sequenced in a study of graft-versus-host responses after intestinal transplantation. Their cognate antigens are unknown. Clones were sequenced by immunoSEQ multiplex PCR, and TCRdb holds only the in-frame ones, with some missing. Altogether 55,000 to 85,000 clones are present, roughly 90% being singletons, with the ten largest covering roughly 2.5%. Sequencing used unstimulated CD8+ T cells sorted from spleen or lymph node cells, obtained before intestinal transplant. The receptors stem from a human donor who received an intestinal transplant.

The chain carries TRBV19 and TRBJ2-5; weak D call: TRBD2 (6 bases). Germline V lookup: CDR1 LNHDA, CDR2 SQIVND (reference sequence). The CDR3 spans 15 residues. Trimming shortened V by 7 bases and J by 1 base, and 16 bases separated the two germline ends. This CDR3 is CASNEGGIFQETQYF. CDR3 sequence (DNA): TGTGCCAGTAATGAGGGAGGAATTTTCCAAGAGACCCAGTACTTC.

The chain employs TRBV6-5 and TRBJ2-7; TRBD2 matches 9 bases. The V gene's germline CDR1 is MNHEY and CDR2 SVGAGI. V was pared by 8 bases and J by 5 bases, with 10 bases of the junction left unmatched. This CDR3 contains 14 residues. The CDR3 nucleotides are TGTGCCAGCGGTAATAGCGGGAGTGTCCACGAGCAGTACTTC. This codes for CASGNSGSVHEQYF.

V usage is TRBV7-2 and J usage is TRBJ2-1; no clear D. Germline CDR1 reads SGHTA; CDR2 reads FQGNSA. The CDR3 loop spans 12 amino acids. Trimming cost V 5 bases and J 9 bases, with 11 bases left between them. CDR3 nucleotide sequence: TGTGCCAGCAGCGCCATTAGCCTTGAGCAGTTCTTC. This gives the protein CASSAISLEQFF.

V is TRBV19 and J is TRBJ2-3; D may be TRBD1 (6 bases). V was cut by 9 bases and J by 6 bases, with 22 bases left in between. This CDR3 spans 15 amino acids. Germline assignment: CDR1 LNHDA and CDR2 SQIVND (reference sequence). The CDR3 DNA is TGTGCCAGCCGCCTTGGGCAGGGGTCATGGGATACGCAGTATTTT. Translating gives CASRLGQGSWDTQYF.

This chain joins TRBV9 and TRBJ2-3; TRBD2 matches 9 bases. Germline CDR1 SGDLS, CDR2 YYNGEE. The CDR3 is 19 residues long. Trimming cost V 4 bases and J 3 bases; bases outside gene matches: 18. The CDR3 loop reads CASSHTNLAGRPQTDTQYF. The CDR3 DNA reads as TGTGCCAGCAGCCATACAAACCTAGCGGGGCGTCCCCAAACAGATACGCAGTATTTT.

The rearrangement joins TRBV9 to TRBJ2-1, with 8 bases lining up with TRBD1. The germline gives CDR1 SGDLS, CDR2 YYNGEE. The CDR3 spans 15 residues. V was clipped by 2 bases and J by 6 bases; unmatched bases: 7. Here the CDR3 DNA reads TGTGCCAGCAGCGTCGCCGGGACAGGCCTCAATGAGCAGTTCTTC. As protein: CASSVAGTGLNEQFF.

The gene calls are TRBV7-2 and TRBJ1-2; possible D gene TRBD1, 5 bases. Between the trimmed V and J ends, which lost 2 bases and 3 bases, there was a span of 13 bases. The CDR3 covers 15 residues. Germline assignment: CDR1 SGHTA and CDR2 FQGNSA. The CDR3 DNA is TGTGCCAGCAGCTTAAAAGCAGGGTTGGACTATGGCTACACCTTC. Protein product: CASSLKAGLDYGYTF.

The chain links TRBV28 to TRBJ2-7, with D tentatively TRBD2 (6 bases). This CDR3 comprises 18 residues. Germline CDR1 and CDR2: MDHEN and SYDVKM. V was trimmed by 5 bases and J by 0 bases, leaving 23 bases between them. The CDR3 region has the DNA TGTGCCAGCAGTCGGCTCGGAGGGGACGGAGGGAGCTCCTACGAGCAGTACTTC. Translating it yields CASSRLGGDGGSSYEQYF.

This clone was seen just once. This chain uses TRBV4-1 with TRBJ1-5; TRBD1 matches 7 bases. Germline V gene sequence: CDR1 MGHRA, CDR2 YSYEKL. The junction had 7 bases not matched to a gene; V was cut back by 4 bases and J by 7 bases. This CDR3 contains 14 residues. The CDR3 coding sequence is TGCGCCAGCAGCCGCGCTCAGGGGGACCAGCCCCAGCATTTT. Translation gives CASSRAQGDQPQHF.

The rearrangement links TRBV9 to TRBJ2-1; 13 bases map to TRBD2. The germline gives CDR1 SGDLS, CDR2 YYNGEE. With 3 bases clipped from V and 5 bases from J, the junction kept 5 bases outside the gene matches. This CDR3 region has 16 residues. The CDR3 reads CASSAYTSGRDNEQFF. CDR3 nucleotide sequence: TGTGCCAGCAGCGCCTATACTAGCGGGAGGGACAATGAGCAGTTCTTC.

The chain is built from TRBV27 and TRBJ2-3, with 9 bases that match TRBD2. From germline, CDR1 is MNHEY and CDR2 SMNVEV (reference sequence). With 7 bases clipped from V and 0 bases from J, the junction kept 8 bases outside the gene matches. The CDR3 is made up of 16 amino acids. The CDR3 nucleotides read TGTGCCAGCAACGACCGACTAGCGGCAAGCACAGATACGCAGTATTTT. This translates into CASNDRLAASTDTQYF.

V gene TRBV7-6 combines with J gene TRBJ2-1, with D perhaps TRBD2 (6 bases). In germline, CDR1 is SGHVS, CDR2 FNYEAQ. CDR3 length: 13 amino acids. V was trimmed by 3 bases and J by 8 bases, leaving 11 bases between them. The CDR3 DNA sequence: TGTGCCAGCAGCTTGGCCTGGGGGGATGAGCAGTTCTTC. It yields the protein CASSLAWGDEQFF.

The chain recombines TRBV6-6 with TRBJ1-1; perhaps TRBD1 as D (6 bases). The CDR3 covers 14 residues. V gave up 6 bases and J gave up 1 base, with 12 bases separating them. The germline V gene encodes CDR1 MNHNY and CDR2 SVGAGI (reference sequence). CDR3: CASRKGGRNTEAFF. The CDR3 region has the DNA TGTGCCAGCAGGAAGGGGGGGAGGAACACTGAAGCTTTCTTT.

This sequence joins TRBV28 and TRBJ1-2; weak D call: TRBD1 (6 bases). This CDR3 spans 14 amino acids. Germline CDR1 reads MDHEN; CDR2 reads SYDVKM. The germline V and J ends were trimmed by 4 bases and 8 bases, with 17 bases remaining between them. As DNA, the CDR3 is TGTGCCAGCAGTTCGTCAGGGGCCCGGGCGGGCTACACCTTC. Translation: CASSSSGARAGYTF.

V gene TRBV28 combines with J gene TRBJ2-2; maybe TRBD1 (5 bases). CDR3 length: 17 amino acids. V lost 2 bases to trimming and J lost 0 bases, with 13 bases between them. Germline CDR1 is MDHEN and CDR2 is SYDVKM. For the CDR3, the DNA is TGTGCCAGCAGTTTAAATGGACACCTACCGAACACCGGGGAGCTGTTTTTT. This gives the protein CASSLNGHLPNTGELFF.

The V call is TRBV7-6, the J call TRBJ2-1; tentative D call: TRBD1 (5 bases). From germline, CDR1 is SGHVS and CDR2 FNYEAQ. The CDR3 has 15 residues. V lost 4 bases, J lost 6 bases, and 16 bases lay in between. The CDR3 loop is CASSSQLWTLNEQFF. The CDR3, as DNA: TGTGCCAGCAGCTCCCAACTGTGGACACTCAATGAGCAGTTCTTC.

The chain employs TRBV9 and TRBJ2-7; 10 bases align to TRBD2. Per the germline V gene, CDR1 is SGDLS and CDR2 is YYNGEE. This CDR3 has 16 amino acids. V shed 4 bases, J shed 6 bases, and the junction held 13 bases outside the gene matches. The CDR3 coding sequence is TGTGCCAGCAGCCCAACCCCCGGGACTAGCGCAGGCGAGCAGTACTTC. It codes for CASSPTPGTSAGEQYF.

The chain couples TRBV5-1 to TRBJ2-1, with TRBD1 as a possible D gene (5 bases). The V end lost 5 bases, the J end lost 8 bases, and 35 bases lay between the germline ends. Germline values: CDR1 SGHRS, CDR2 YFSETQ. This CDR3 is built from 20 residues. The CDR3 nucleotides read TGCGCCAGCAGTGGGATGTGGGGCATTTATACCCCGAGTTTTGGCGATGAGCAGTTCTTC. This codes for CASSGMWGIYTPSFGDEQFF.

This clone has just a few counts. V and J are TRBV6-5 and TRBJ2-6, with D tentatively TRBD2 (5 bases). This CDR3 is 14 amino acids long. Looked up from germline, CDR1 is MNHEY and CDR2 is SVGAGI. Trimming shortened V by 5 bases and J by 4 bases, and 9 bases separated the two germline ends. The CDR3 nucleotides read TGTGCCAGCAGTACTAGTGCCGGGGCCAACGTCCTGACTTTC. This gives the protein CASSTSAGANVLTF.

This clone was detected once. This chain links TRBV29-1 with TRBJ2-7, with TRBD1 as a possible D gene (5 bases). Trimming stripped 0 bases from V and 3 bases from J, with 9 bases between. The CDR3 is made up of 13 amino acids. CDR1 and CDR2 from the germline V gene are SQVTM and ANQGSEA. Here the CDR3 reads CSVEEGPYYEQYF. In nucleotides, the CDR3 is TGCAGCGTTGAAGAGGGGCCCTACTACGAGCAGTACTTC.

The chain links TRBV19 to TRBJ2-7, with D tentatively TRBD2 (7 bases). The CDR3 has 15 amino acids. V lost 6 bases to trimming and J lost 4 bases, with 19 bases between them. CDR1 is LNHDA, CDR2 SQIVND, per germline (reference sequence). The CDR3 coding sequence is TGTGCCAGTAGCCCCGCCCGGGGGGCAGGTTACGAGCAGTACTTC. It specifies CASSPARGAGYEQYF. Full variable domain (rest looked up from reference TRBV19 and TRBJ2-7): DGGITQSPKYLFRKEGQNVTLSCEQNLNHDAMYWYRQDPGQGLRLIYYSQIVNDFQKGDIAEGYSVSREKKESFPLTVTSAQKNPTAFYLCASSPARGAGYEQYFGPGTRLTVT.

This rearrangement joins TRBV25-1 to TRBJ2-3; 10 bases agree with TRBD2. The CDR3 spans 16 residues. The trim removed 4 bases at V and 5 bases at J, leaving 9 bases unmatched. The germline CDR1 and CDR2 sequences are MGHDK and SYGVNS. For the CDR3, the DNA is TGTGCCAGCAGTGGGTTAAGCGGGGGGGCCGAAGATACGCAGTATTTT. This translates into CASSGLSGGAEDTQYF.

The chain's CDR3 is CAWSIASSQETQYF. The CDR3 region has the DNA TGTGCCTGGAGTATCGCGAGTTCCCAAGAGACCCAGTACTTC. The V call is TRBV30, the J call TRBJ2-5; no firm D call. The CDR3 runs 14 residues. V shed 2 bases and J shed 1 base, with 11 bases lying between them. From germline, CDR1 is GTSNPN and CDR2 SVGIG (reference sequence). The whole variable domain, remainder taken from reference TRBV30 and TRBJ2-5, is SQTIHQWPATLVQPVGSPLSLECTVEGTSNPNLYWYRQAAGRGLQLLFYSVGIGQISSEVPQNLSASRPQDRQFILSSKKLLLSDSGFYLCAWSIASSQETQYFGPGTRLLVL.

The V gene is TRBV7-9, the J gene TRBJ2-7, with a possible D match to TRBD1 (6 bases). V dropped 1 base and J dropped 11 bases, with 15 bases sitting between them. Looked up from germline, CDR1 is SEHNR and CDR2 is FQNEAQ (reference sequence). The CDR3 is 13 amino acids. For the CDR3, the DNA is TGTGCCAGCAGCTTAGAATTTACAGGGATGGAGTACTTC. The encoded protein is CASSLEFTGMEYF.

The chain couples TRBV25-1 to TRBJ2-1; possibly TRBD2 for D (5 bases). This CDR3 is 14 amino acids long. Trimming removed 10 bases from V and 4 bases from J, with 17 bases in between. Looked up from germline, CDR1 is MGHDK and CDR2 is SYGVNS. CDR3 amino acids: CATEGWTGYNEQFF. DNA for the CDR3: TGTGCCACCGAAGGCTGGACGGGGTACAATGAGCAGTTCTTC.

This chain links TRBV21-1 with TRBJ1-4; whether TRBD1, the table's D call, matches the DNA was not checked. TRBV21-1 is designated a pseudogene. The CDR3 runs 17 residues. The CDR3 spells CASSIDRVPVTNEKLFF. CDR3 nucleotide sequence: TGTGCCAGCAGCATAGACAGAGTCCCCGTCACTAATGAAAAACTGTTTTTT.

This chain's CDR3 is CASSLGRPGEQFF. The CDR3 DNA sequence: TGTGCCAGCAGTCTAGGTCGTCCGGGGGAGCAGTTCTTC. This chain uses TRBV27 with TRBJ2-1; weak D call: TRBD2 (5 bases). The CDR3 extends over 13 amino acids. Trimming removed 5 bases from V and 10 bases from J, with 15 bases in between. Germline CDR1 MNHEY, CDR2 SMNVEV (reference sequence).